This entry describes one TCR beta chain. This clonotype was counted ten times or more. No antigen is known for it. The record has no base qualities; no much larger clone is one base away. The data originate from a study of T cell repertoires in cytomegalovirus infection (dated by TCRdb to the late 2010s). Turning to the overall study: Donor HLA type was relevant to the analysis, as public TCR beta signatures indicated carriage of CMV infection together with the matching HLA type.

On the study overall, not on this receptor specifically: The ex vivo response was dominated by HLA-C-restricted CMV-specific TCR beta clonotypes, which also provided the single most frequent clonotype in two of eight donors. Cumulative frequency of public TCR beta family members discriminated carriers of CMV infection plus the relevant HLA type in this cohort and an independent approximately 400-donor cohort.

Sequences MDHEN (CDR1) and SYDVKM (CDR2) are obtained from the germline V gene. V is cut by 7 bases and J by 6 bases, and the space between the germline ends is 22 bases. There are 16 amino acids in the CDR3, from cysteine to phenylalanine inclusive. Of all the DNA, just the CDR3 is kept, 48 bases in frame from base 1. Sequencing used an Illumina HiSeq 1500. The raw public reads went through TCRdb reprocessing: fastp at Q25, MiXCR clone calling, in-frame beta chains kept. Merged by CDR3 protein, the rows form single entries marked with the most common genes and DNA. This sample lists about 46,000 distinct CDR3 sequences; 20% were detected once. The top ten clones comprise roughly 18% of the sample.

The sequencing sample was made of PBMCs, sequenced either directly or after in vitro stimulation (not recorded which). The rearranged chain carries TRBV28 and TRBJ1-5; a weak D assignment points to TRBD1 (6 bases agree). This receptor was obtained from a human donor in good health (CMV status not recorded). Some clones in this sample may be carry-over from other donors' samples. The CDR3 loop reads CASKGETGATAQPQHF. The sequence in DNA is TGTGCCAGCAAGGGCGAAACGGGGGCGACCGCTCAGCCCCAGCATTTT.